The T cell receptor beta chain under discussion was sequenced for a study of blood T cell repertoires in COVID-19. Germline V gives CDR1 LGHDT, CDR2 YNNKEL (reference sequence). V lost 4 bases and J lost 8; bases outside the gene matches: 9. The CDR3 totals 16 residues. Using immunoSEQ multiplex PCR, the repertoire was profiled, and TCRdb retains in-frame clones only, with some absent. The data contain about 81,000 clones, approximately 86% of them seen just once; the ten biggest clones take up approximately 4.4%. Sequenced material: peripheral blood. This TCR came from a woman aged 80 or older with acute or convalescent COVID-19. The V gene is TRBV3-1 (or the pseudogene TRBV3-2), the J gene TRBJ2-1; 12 bases fit TRBD2. This CDR3 reads CASSLLTSGSRDEQFF. CDR3 nucleotide sequence: TGTGCCAGCAGCCTATTGACTAGCGGGAGTCGCGATGAGCAGTTCTTC.